The clone carrying this T cell receptor (beta chain) was detected many times. CDR3 size: 16 residues. Trimming took 4 bases from V and 4 from J; bases not matched to a gene: 9. Germline V gene sequence: CDR1 SGHNT, CDR2 YYREEE (reference sequence). This sample was taken from a study of cytotoxic CD8 clonotypes in ibrutinib-treated CLL. Whole-study context: Among responders, roughly 25 were partial and 2 complete; after median approximately 6 years, roughly 14 stayed remitted and about 12 progressed.

The table came from immunoSEQ multiplex PCR; TCRdb's copy has only in-frame clones and leaves some out. The data contain 150,000 or so clones, more than 75% of them seen just once; the ten biggest clones take up around 5%. The starting material was PBMCs, obtained after 24 months of ibrutinib treatment. This sequence was found in a human donor with chronic lymphocytic leukemia. This chain connects TRBV5-4 to TRBJ2-2; TRBD1 agrees at 8 bases. CDR3 nucleotides: TGTGCCAGCAGCCCTCCCGGACAGGGAGGCACCGGGGAGCTGTTTTTT. This translates into CASSPPGQGGTGELFF.